This T cell receptor (beta chain) derives from a study of T cell responses to AZD1222 COVID-19 vaccine. The analysis combined second doses at about 4 or about 12 weeks. Profiled with immunoSEQ multiplex PCR; TCRdb holds only in-frame clones, not every one. The repertoire holds about 130,000 clones, with about 88% as singletons. V was pared by 5 bases and J by 3 bases, with 16 bases between. Germline V gene data show CDR1 as SGHVS and CDR2 as FQNEAQ. This CDR3 region has 16 residues. This sequence originates from an adult who received the AZD1222 COVID-19 vaccine. The material was peripheral blood, obtained 28 days after the second AZD1222 dose. This chain uses TRBV7-8 with TRBJ2-2; D possibly uses TRBD1 or TRBD2 (5 bases each). DNA for the CDR3: TGTGCCAGCAGCCGAGGGGCAGCCTGGGACACCGGGGAGCTGTTTTTT. Translation: CASSRGAAWDTGELFF. The whole variable domain, remainder taken from reference TRBV7-8 and TRBJ2-2, is GAGVSQSPRYKVAKRGQDVALRCDPISGHVSLFWYQQALGQGPEFLTYFQNEAQLDKSGLPSDRFFAERPEGSVSTLKIQRTQQEDSAVYLCASSRGAAWDTGELFFGEGSRLTVL.